This T cell receptor beta chain was captured by sequencing in a study of cytomegalovirus exposure and HLA in healthy donors. This CDR3 has 14 residues. V lost 7 bases and J lost 3, with 13 bases in between. Germline CDR1 MDHEN, CDR2 SYDVKM. General study findings and limits: Reported results showed that the classifier diagnosed cytomegalovirus status with high specificity and sensitivity.

The PCR was carried out with 60 Vbeta primers and 13 Jbeta primers. This table comes from immunoSEQ multiplex PCR, and its TCRdb copy is limited to in-frame clones, with some not included. With fewer than 250,000 clones in the sample, the ten largest clones hold approximately 0.98%. As to this clone: The antigen is unknown.

The sample taken for sequencing was PBMCs. The TCR originated in a woman younger than 45 in good health and CMV-seropositive. The chain uses TRBV28 and TRBJ2-1, with D perhaps TRBD2 (6 bases). CDR3 DNA sequence: TGTGCCAGCATTCCCGCGGGAAGCTACAATGAGCAGTTCTTC. This sequence encodes CASIPAGSYNEQFF.